The 5 T cell receptor beta chains below all came from one sample that was sequenced in a study of immune evolution from preneoplasia to lung adenocarcinoma. Clones were sequenced by immunoSEQ multiplex PCR, and TCRdb holds only the in-frame ones, with some missing. The table has 20,000 to 25,000 clones, around 75% seen once. Sequencing used FFPE invasive lung adenocarcinoma tissue. The source of these receptors is a person aged 55 to 69 with lung adenocarcinoma.

This clone came up a few times. The rearrangement links TRBV5-1 to TRBJ1-3; D unresolved. Trimming cost V 0 bases and J 4 bases, with 5 bases left between them. The germline gives CDR1 SGHRS, CDR2 YFSETQ. The CDR3 runs to 13 residues. DNA of the CDR3: TGCGCCAGCAGCTTGGAATTAGGAAACACCATATATTTT. Translation: CASSLELGNTIYF.

The V and J genes are TRBV6-4 and TRBJ2-2; D is uncertain. In germline, CDR1 is MRHNA, CDR2 SNTAGT. The CDR3 spans 14 residues. Trimming took off 5 bases at V and 4 bases at J, with 11 bases between the two ends. The CDR3 here is CASSYRATTGELFF. CDR3 nucleotide sequence: TGTGCCAGCAGTTACCGGGCAACCACCGGGGAGCTGTTTTTT.

The chain carries TRBV5-1 and TRBJ2-3; D gene uncertain. CDR1 is SGHRS and CDR2 is YFSETQ in the germline V gene. This CDR3 spans 14 amino acids. V gave up 0 bases and J gave up 2 bases, with 7 bases separating them. CDR3 region: CASSLVLYTDTQYF. The DNA for the CDR3 is TGCGCCAGCAGCTTGGTCCTCTACACAGATACGCAGTATTTT.

This clone was counted only a few times. The genes are TRBV30 and TRBJ2-1; D uncertain. The germline V gene encodes CDR1 GTSNPN and CDR2 SVGIG (reference sequence). The CDR3 totals 12 residues. Trimming took off 5 bases at V and 7 bases at J, with 12 bases between the two ends. CDR3 DNA sequence: TGTGCCTGGGGTTCACAATGGAATGAGCAGTTCTTC. This encodes CAWGSQWNEQFF.

This sequence joins TRBV7-9 and TRBJ2-5; D is unresolved. The CDR3 totals 12 residues. Germline values: CDR1 SEHNR, CDR2 FQNEAQ (reference sequence). V was cut by 5 bases and J by 2 bases, with 6 bases left in between. Here the CDR3 reads CASSPPQETQYF. CDR3 DNA: TGTGCCAGCAGCCCCCCACAAGAGACCCAGTACTTC.